This entry describes one T cell receptor (beta chain). From blood CD8+ and CD4+ T cells, the TCR beta chain was sequenced. While CD8+ and CD4+ T cells were isolated negatively, TEMRA cells were enriched by FACS. Random hexamers were used to reverse transcribe the RNA input (about 0.45 to 1 ug). MiXCR, applied by TCRdb to the immunoSEQ multiplex PCR reads, yields one record per CDR3 protein. The table records about 130,000 distinct CDR3 sequences, 90% to 95% of them present only once. The record originates from a study of CD8 T cells in Susac syndrome. V was pared by 5 bases and J by 2 bases, with 10 bases between. The CDR3 sequence is 13 residues long. Germline CDR1 reads SEHNR; CDR2 reads FQNEAQ (reference sequence).

The V call is TRBV7-9, the J call TRBJ2-7; D gene ambiguous. The source material was CD4+ T cells from PBMCs. The sequence came from a human donor in good health. CDR3 in amino acids: CASSPSTTYEQYF. The CDR3 DNA reads TGTGCCAGCAGCCCTAGTACCACCTACGAGCAGTACTTC. Full variable domain (rest looked up from reference TRBV7-9 and TRBJ2-7): DTGVSQNPRHKITKRGQNVTFRCDPISEHNRLYWYRQTLGQGPEFLTYFQNEAQLEKSRLLSDRFSAERPKGSFSTLEIQRTEQGDSAMYLCASSPSTTYEQYFGPGTRLTVT.